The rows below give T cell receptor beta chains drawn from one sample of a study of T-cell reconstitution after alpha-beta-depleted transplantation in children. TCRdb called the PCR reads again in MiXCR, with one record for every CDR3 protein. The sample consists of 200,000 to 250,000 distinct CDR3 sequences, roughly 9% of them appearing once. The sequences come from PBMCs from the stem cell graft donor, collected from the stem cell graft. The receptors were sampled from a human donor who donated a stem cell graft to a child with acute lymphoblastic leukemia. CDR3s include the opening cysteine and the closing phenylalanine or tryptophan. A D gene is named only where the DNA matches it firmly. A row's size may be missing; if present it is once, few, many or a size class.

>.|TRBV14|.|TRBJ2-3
TGTGCCAGCAGCCAACTTTGGTCCACAGATACGCAGTATTTT
CASSQLWSTDTQYF
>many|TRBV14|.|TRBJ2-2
TGTGCCAGCAGCCAACCCGGGACCGCCGAAGGCGGGGAGCTGTTTTTT
CASSQPGTAEGGELFF
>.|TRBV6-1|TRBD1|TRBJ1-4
TGTGCCATCAAGGACAGGGGGCTTGAAAAACTGTTTTTT
CAIKDRGLEKLFF
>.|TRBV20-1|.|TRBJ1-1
TGCAGTGCTAGAGCCACTTTCGGACACCTAAACACTGAAGCTTTCTTT
CSARATFGHLNTEAFF
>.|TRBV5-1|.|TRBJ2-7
TGCGCCAGCAGCTTGCCAACCACAGGAGATATCTACGAGCAGTACTTC
CASSLPTTGDIYEQYF
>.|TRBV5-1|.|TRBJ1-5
TGCGCCAGCAGCTGGGACGGCAGCAATCAGCCCCAGCATTTT
CASSWDGSNQPQHF
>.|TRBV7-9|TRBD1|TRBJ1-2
TGTGCCAGCAGCTTACAGGGGGCGCAAGGCTACACCTTC
CASSLQGAQGYTF
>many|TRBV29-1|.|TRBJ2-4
TGCAGCGTTGAATTTGGTTGGGGGGACATTCAGTACTTC
CSVEFGWGDIQYF
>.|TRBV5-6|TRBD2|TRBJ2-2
TGTGCCAGCAGCCAACCGGGACTAGCGGGGGATCGGGAGAAGCTGTTTTTT
CASSQPGLAGDREKLFF
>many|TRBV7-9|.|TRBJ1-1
TGTGCCAGCAGCTTAGGGGGGGCACGGAACACTGAAGCTTTCTTT
CASSLGGARNTEAFF